Below are 24 T cell receptor beta chains sequenced from a single sample in a study of T cell changes during pregnancy in multiple sclerosis (dated by TCRdb to between 2018 and 2021). Library generation was performed with the immunoSEQ multiplex PCR assay. Here the immuneACCESS table is served through TCRdb, limited to in-frame sequences with V and J called. Missing clones are a known gap in these copies; in checked studies unresolved V genes cover under half, and the rest lacks a known reason. The sample yields about 40,000 clones; approximately 91% were counted once. The ten most abundant clones make up 1.4% of the sample. Sequencing was carried out using PBMCs (not recorded whether the cells were cultured). These receptors all stem from a female donor with multiple sclerosis, enrolled in a pregnancy study.

This clone was seen only a few times. The V and J genes are TRBV28 and TRBJ1-2; D gene ambiguous. Looked up from germline, CDR1 is MDHEN and CDR2 is SYDVKM. The CDR3 sequence is 14 residues long. Trimming took 7 bases from V and 7 from J, leaving 19 bases between them. CDR3 nucleotide sequence: TGTGCCAGCACCAAACTTTCTTGGGGTTTTGGCTACACCTTC. It yields the protein CASTKLSWGFGYTF.

This CDR3 is CASSPGLAYQETQYF. CDR3 bases: TGTGCCAGCTCACCGGGACTAGCGTACCAAGAGACCCAGTACTTC. The J gene is TRBJ2-5, the V gene TRBV18, with 10 bases matching TRBD2. CDR1 KGHSH and CDR2 LQKENI come from the germline V gene. The CDR3 covers 15 residues. V gave up 3 bases and J gave up 0 bases; unmatched junction bases: 1. Together with reference TRBV18 and TRBJ2-5, the CDR3 gives the full variable domain: NAGVMQNPRHLVRRRGQEARLRCSPMKGHSHVYWYRQLPEEGLKFMVYLQKENIIDESGMPKERFSAEFPKEGPSILRIQQVVRGDSAAYFCASSPGLAYQETQYFGPGTRLLVL.

The J gene is TRBJ1-1, the V gene TRBV10-3; 8 bases are shared with TRBD1. Germline V lookup: CDR1 ENHRY, CDR2 SYGVKD. The length of the CDR3 is 13 residues. J was trimmed by 3 bases and V by 6 bases; bases with no gene match: 3. The CDR3 sequence: CAISPDRDTEAFF. The CDR3 region has the DNA TGTGCCATCAGCCCGGACAGGGACACTGAAGCTTTCTTT.

This chain uses TRBV10-3 with TRBJ2-3; 12 bases match TRBD2. CDR1 is ENHRY and CDR2 is SYGVKD in the germline V gene. The CDR3 spans 17 residues. J was trimmed by 0 bases and V by 3 bases; bases with no gene match: 4. CDR3 nucleotides: TGTGCCATCAGTGACGGACTAGCGGGGATTAGCACAGATACGCAGTATTTT. Its protein product is CAISDGLAGISTDTQYF.

This rearrangement joins TRBV14 to TRBJ1-2; D is perhaps TRBD1 (5 bases). The V gene lost 0 bases and the J gene lost 4 bases, with 18 bases spanning the gap. This CDR3 comprises 17 residues. Germline assignment: CDR1 SGHDN and CDR2 FVKESK. Written as DNA, the CDR3 is TGTGCCAGCAGCCAAGATATACGGATAGGGGCCCCCTATGGCTACACCTTC. This sequence encodes CASSQDIRIGAPYGYTF.

The chain carries TRBV10-3 and TRBJ2-2; D gene unclear. CDR3 length equals 12 residues. In germline, CDR1 is ENHRY, CDR2 SYGVKD. Trimming removed 10 bases at V and 5 bases at J, with 11 bases between. In DNA, the CDR3 is TGTGCCACCCTGACGGGTACCGGGGAGCTGTTTTTT. Translated, it gives CATLTGTGELFF.

The chain couples TRBV9 to TRBJ2-5; 13 bases align to TRBD2. The CDR3 is 18 amino acids. The V segment lost 4 bases and the J segment 6 bases; nucleotides outside the gene matches: 15. In germline, CDR1 is SGDLS, CDR2 YYNGEE. CDR3 nucleotide sequence: TGTGCCAGCAGCACCAGGACTAGCGGGAGAGAGGACTCAAAGACCCAGTACTTC. Protein: CASSTRTSGREDSKTQYF.

J is TRBJ2-1 and V is TRBV6-1; 14 bases are shared with TRBD2. Looked up from germline, CDR1 is MNHNS and CDR2 is SASEGT. The V segment lost 6 bases and the J segment 8 bases; nucleotides outside the gene matches: 3. This CDR3 is built from 14 residues. The DNA for the CDR3 is TGTGCCAGCAGCGGGACTAGCGGGAGATATGAGCAGTTCTTC. Translated, it gives CASSGTSGRYEQFF.

The chain joins TRBV27 to TRBJ2-1, with D possibly TRBD2 on 6 matching bases. CDR3 length: 14 residues. With 7 bases removed from V and 6 bases from J, the gap between germline ends came to 16 bases. In germline, CDR1 is MNHEY, CDR2 SMNVEV (reference sequence). CDR3 region: CASNAGILFNEQFF. As DNA, the CDR3 is TGTGCCAGCAACGCGGGGATCCTCTTCAATGAGCAGTTCTTC.

The chain has TRBV18 and TRBJ2-7; D assignment may be TRBD1 or TRBD2 (6 bases each). V was trimmed by 6 bases and J by 2 bases, leaving 14 bases between them. Germline V gives CDR1 KGHSH, CDR2 LQKENI. This CDR3 spans 14 amino acids. DNA of the CDR3: TGTGCCAGCTCTGCTAACAGGGAGGCCTACGAGCAGTACTTC. Translating it yields CASSANREAYEQYF.

The sample holds a few counts of this clone. The V and J genes are TRBV6-5 and TRBJ2-7; D unclear. From germline, CDR1 is MNHEY and CDR2 SVGAGI. Trimming removed 0 bases from V and 2 bases from J, with 8 bases in between. The CDR3 sequence is 14 residues long. The CDR3, as DNA: TGTGCCAGCAGTTACTCGGCAGGAACCTACGAGCAGTACTTC. As protein: CASSYSAGTYEQYF.

The CDR3 here is CASSALGLTNTGELFF. The CDR3 coding sequence is TGTGCCAGCAGCGCCCTGGGTTTGACGAACACCGGGGAGCTGTTTTTT. This chain joins TRBV5-5 and TRBJ2-2; D gene unclear. V was cut by 4 bases and J by 0 bases, with 13 bases left in between. The germline gives CDR1 SGHKS, CDR2 YYEKEE (reference sequence). This CDR3 has 16 amino acids.

The chain uses TRBV29-1 and TRBJ1-2; 9 nucleotides line up with TRBD1. The CDR3 runs 12 residues. The germline V gene has CDR1 SQVTM and CDR2 ANQGSEA. V gave up 4 bases and J gave up 8 bases; unmatched junction bases: 5. CDR3 DNA: TGCAGCGTTGCGGGACAGGGTAGCGGCTACACCTTC. Protein: CSVAGQGSGYTF.

This clone came up a few times. The genes are TRBV4-1 and TRBJ1-1, with TRBD1 identical over 9 bases. Germline-derived CDR1 and CDR2 are MGHRA and YSYEKL. This CDR3 has 15 residues. Trimming removed 0 bases from V and 5 bases from J; junction bases left unmatched: 4. The CDR3 region is CASSQDGTGLTEAFF. The CDR3, as DNA: TGCGCCAGCAGCCAAGACGGGACAGGGTTGACTGAAGCTTTCTTT.

The gene calls are TRBV21-1 and TRBJ1-2; TRBD1 is the table's D call and was not checked against the DNA. TRBV21-1 is termed a pseudogene. This CDR3 comprises 18 residues. The CDR3 region has the DNA TGTGCCAGCAGCAAAAGGCCTCCCTGGGACAGGGGTGGCTATGGCTACACCTTC. Residues: CASSKRPPWDRGGYGYTF.

The rearrangement joins TRBV28 to TRBJ2-5; 7 bases map to TRBD2. V shed 4 bases, J shed 3 bases, and the junction held 2 bases outside the gene matches. CDR3 length: 13 residues. In germline, CDR1 is MDHEN, CDR2 SYDVKM. CDR3 in amino acids: CASSSLAEETQYF. DNA of the CDR3: TGTGCCAGCAGTTCCCTAGCGGAAGAGACCCAGTACTTC.

The table lists this clone with a count of one. The rearrangement links TRBV5-6 to TRBJ2-2; D is perhaps TRBD2 (6 bases). The CDR3 length is 14 residues. CDR1 and CDR2 (germline): SGHDT, YYEEEE. Between the trimmed V and J ends, which lost 2 bases and 5 bases, there was a span of 10 bases. Here the CDR3 reads CASSFRRVTGELFF. CDR3 bases: TGTGCCAGCAGCTTTCGGAGGGTGACCGGGGAGCTGTTTTTT.

The chain joins TRBV10-2 to TRBJ2-7, with a weak D call TRBD2 (5 bases). V was cut by 3 bases and J by 3 bases, with 9 bases left in between. Germline loops: CDR1 WSHSY, CDR2 SAAADI. The CDR3 is made up of 13 amino acids. CDR3 sequence: CASSEGLHYEQYF. The CDR3 DNA sequence: TGCGCCAGCAGTGAAGGACTCCACTACGAGCAGTACTTC.

V and J are TRBV19 and TRBJ2-5; D is ambiguous. The germline gives CDR1 LNHDA, CDR2 SQIVND (reference sequence). The CDR3 totals 14 residues. Trimming removed 1 base at V and 5 bases at J, with 11 bases between. The CDR3 here is CASSIATGQETQYF. CDR3 sequence (DNA): TGTGCCAGTAGTATAGCCACGGGCCAGGAGACCCAGTACTTC.

The rearrangement links TRBV5-4 to TRBJ2-1; D call uncertain. Germline assignment: CDR1 SGHNT and CDR2 YYREEE (reference sequence). Trimming removed 4 bases at V and 0 bases at J, with 20 bases between. The CDR3 has 18 amino acids. In DNA form, the CDR3 reads TGTGCCAGCAGCCTATGGGGTTTGCGGAAAAACTCCTACAATGAGCAGTTCTTC. Residues: CASSLWGLRKNSYNEQFF. Full variable domain (remainder filled in from reference TRBV5-4 and TRBJ2-1): ETGVTQSPTHLIKTRGQQVTLRCSSQSGHNTVSWYQQALGQGPQFIFQYYREEENGRGNFPPRFSGLQFPNYSSELNVNALELDDSALYLCASSLWGLRKNSYNEQFFGPGTRLTVL.

The rearrangement uses TRBV10-3 and TRBJ2-6; a possible D gene is TRBD1 (5 bases). V was pared by 4 bases and J by 0 bases, with 7 bases between. The CDR3 extends over 15 amino acids. Germline lookup yields CDR1 ENHRY and CDR2 SYGVKD. The CDR3 bases are TGTGCCATCAGTGGTCAGGGCTCTGGGGCCAACGTCCTGACTTTC. It is translated as CAISGQGSGANVLTF.

The V gene is TRBV30, the J gene TRBJ2-7; D gene uncertain. From germline, CDR1 is GTSNPN and CDR2 SVGIG (reference sequence). Trimming shortened V by 3 bases and J by 3 bases, and 9 bases separated the two germline ends. This CDR3 region has 12 residues. For the CDR3, the DNA is TGTGCCTGGAGAGGTCTGAACTACGAGCAGTACTTC. It encodes CAWRGLNYEQYF.

In the case of this clone: Other nucleotide sequences in the sample specify the same CDR3. The chain carries TRBV18 and TRBJ2-7; D call uncertain. CDR3 size: 14 residues. V was cut by 1 base and J by 0 bases, with 7 bases left in between. Germline V CDR1 and CDR2: KGHSH, LQKENI. CDR3 in DNA: TGTGCCAGCTCACCACAGGATAGCTCCTACGAGCAGTACTTC. It specifies CASSPQDSSYEQYF.

This clone has a single count. The CDR3 sequence: CASSQSDGTNEQFF. The CDR3 nucleotides are TGTGCCAGCTCACAGTCGGACGGTACCAATGAGCAGTTCTTC. V is TRBV18 and J is TRBJ2-1; no definite D call. Germline V gene lookup returns CDR1 KGHSH and CDR2 LQKENI. Trimming removed 4 bases from V and 6 bases from J, with 13 bases in between. This CDR3 is 14 amino acids long.